The 26 T cell receptor beta chains presented below share a single source sample, sequenced in a study of T cell responses to AZD1222 COVID-19 vaccine. The table came from immunoSEQ multiplex PCR; TCRdb's copy has only in-frame clones and leaves some out. This repertoire shows 110,000 or so clones, more than 70% found once; its top ten account for less than 4%. The sequencing used peripheral blood, collected 28 days after the second AZD1222 dose. All receptors come from an adult who received the AZD1222 COVID-19 vaccine.

The rearrangement joins TRBV7-2 to TRBJ2-4, with D uncertain. The CDR3 spans 13 residues. With 1 base removed from V and 3 bases from J, the gap between germline ends came to 4 bases. CDR1 and CDR2 (germline): SGHTA, FQGNSA. CDR3 DNA: TGTGCCAGCAGCTTAGTTATCAAAAACATTCAGTACTTC. Translated: CASSLVIKNIQYF.

This clone has more than one count but fewer than ten. This sequence joins TRBV7-9 and TRBJ1-2; TRBD1 agrees at 10 bases. CDR1 is SEHNR and CDR2 is FQNEAQ in the germline V gene (reference sequence). The CDR3 sequence is 14 residues long. V lost 6 bases and J lost 4; bases outside the gene matches: 5. The CDR3 region is CASRPGQGTYGYTF. The CDR3 region has the DNA TGTGCCAGCAGACCGGGACAGGGGACCTATGGCTACACCTTC.

V usage is TRBV12-1 and J usage is TRBJ1-2; the table's D call of TRBD1 was not tested on the DNA. TRBV12-1 is a documented pseudogene. CDR3 length: 12 residues. This chain's CDR3 is CAAGLRGYGYTF. The CDR3 DNA sequence: TGTGCCGCAGGGCTCCGAGGCTATGGCTACACCTTC.

The rearrangement uses TRBV20-1 and TRBJ2-7; D remains unclear. There are 11 residues in the CDR3. Trimming removed 6 bases at V and 4 bases at J, with 10 bases between. CDR1 DFQATT and CDR2 SNEGSKA come from the germline V gene (reference sequence). For the CDR3, the DNA is TGCAGTGCCCTCCCTCAATACGAGCAGTACTTC. It codes for CSALPQYEQYF.

The chain combines TRBV5-4 with TRBJ1-2; TRBD1 aligns across 9 bases. The V gene's germline CDR1 is SGHNT and CDR2 YYREEE (reference sequence). V lost 4 bases to trimming and J lost 12 bases; unmatched junction nucleotides: 7. CDR3 length: 12 residues. CDR3 nucleotides: TGTGCCAGCAGCCGGGACAGGGCTAGCCACACCTTC. Translation gives CASSRDRASHTF.

This sequence joins TRBV7-3 and TRBJ2-1; no definite D call. Deletions cut 1 base from V and 9 bases from J, with 10 bases between. Germline V gives CDR1 SGHTA, CDR2 FQGTGA. This CDR3 is built from 13 residues. CDR3 DNA sequence: TGTGCCAGCAGCTTAAGCTCAGCAGGTGAGCAGTTCTTC. This translates into CASSLSSAGEQFF. Filled out from reference TRBV7-3 and TRBJ2-1, the complete variable domain reads GAGVSQTPSNKVTEKGKYVELRCDPISGHTALYWYRQSLGQGPEFLIYFQGTGAADDSGLPNDRFFAVRPEGSVSTLKIQRTERGDSAVYLCASSLSSAGEQFFGPGTRLTVL.

The rearrangement joins TRBV7-8 to TRBJ2-1; D may be TRBD2 (6 bases). The CDR3 extends over 13 amino acids. Looked up from germline, CDR1 is SGHVS and CDR2 is FQNEAQ. The V gene lost 5 bases and the J gene lost 6 bases, with 11 bases spanning the gap. In DNA, the CDR3 is TGTGCCAGCAGCCCGCGGGGTAGCAATGAGCAGTTCTTC. Translation gives CASSPRGSNEQFF.

In this sample, this clone turned up once. The chain joins TRBV29-1 to TRBJ1-2; D unclear. The germline CDR1 and CDR2 sequences are SQVTM and ANQGSEA. Trimming shortened V by 3 bases and J by 4 bases, and 12 bases separated the two germline ends. The CDR3 extends over 13 amino acids. DNA for the CDR3: TGCAGCGTTGACGGGAGCCCAGTCTATGGCTACACCTTC. Its protein is CSVDGSPVYGYTF.

V gene TRBV7-8 combines with J gene TRBJ2-7; no firm D call. The CDR3 spans 15 residues. Germline V CDR1 and CDR2: SGHVS, FQNEAQ. With 2 bases removed from V and 7 bases from J, the gap between germline ends came to 18 bases. The CDR3 spells CASSLRMRGQWEQYF. The CDR3 DNA sequence: TGTGCCAGCAGCTTAAGGATGAGAGGTCAATGGGAGCAGTACTTC.

J is TRBJ1-3 and V is TRBV24-1; D not certain. This CDR3 is built from 13 residues. Trimming took 4 bases from V and 0 from J, leaving 3 bases between them. Germline CDR1 is KGHDR and CDR2 is SFDVKD. The CDR3 here is CATSEASGNTIYF. CDR3 nucleotide sequence: TGTGCCACCAGTGAAGCCTCTGGAAACACCATATATTTT.

V is TRBV19 and J is TRBJ1-2; D is perhaps TRBD1 (6 bases). CDR1 is LNHDA, CDR2 SQIVND, per germline (reference sequence). The V gene lost 0 bases and the J gene lost 8 bases, with 16 bases spanning the gap. The CDR3 consists of 15 residues. The CDR3, as DNA: TGTGCCAGTAGTATAGAAGGTGGAGGGGGTGAGGGCTACACCTTC. It is translated as CASSIEGGGGEGYTF. Combining the CDR3 with reference TRBV19 and TRBJ1-2 gives the whole variable domain DGGITQSPKYLFRKEGQNVTLSCEQNLNHDAMYWYRQDPGQGLRLIYYSQIVNDFQKGDIAEGYSVSREKKESFPLTVTSAQKNPTAFYLCASSIEGGGGEGYTFGSGTRLTVV.

This sequence joins TRBV28 and TRBJ1-6, with no clear D. In germline, CDR1 is MDHEN, CDR2 SYDVKM. The CDR3 contains 14 residues. V was cut by 2 bases and J by 7 bases, with 9 bases left in between. CDR3 protein: CASSLDFENSPLHF. The CDR3 DNA sequence: TGTGCCAGCAGTTTAGATTTCGAGAATTCACCCCTCCACTTT.

The gene calls are TRBV27 and TRBJ2-7; D may be TRBD1 (5 bases). Germline loops: CDR1 MNHEY, CDR2 SMNVEV (reference sequence). CDR3 length: 13 amino acids. The V end lost 9 bases, the J end lost 4 bases, and 16 bases lay between the germline ends. DNA of the CDR3: TGTGCCAGTAAGGCCAGGGTTGGGTACGAGCAGTACTTC. This sequence encodes CASKARVGYEQYF.

This clone was recorded once. CDR3: CASSLQGPQDKPQHF. DNA of the CDR3: TGTGCCAGCAGTCTCCAGGGGCCCCAGGACAAGCCCCAGCATTTT. The gene calls are TRBV28 and TRBJ1-5; tentative D call: TRBD1 (6 bases). Germline-derived CDR1 and CDR2 are MDHEN and SYDVKM. The CDR3 runs 15 residues. V gave up 5 bases and J gave up 8 bases, with 19 bases separating them.

The gene calls are TRBV29-1 and TRBJ1-1; the D gene is possibly TRBD1 (6 bases). The CDR3 consists of 16 residues. Trimming left V 1 base short and J 3 bases short, with 18 bases between. CDR1 is SQVTM and CDR2 is ANQGSEA in the germline V gene. Here the CDR3 DNA reads TGCAGCGTTGAAGGATCGGAGGCGGGGGCGTACACTGAAGCTTTCTTT. It encodes CSVEGSEAGAYTEAFF.

This clone showed up just once. V is TRBV7-2 and J is TRBJ2-7; 8 nucleotides align to TRBD2. CDR3 length: 14 residues. The germline CDR1 and CDR2 sequences are SGHTA and FQGNSA. The junction had 3 bases not matched to a gene; V was cut back by 1 base and J by 4 bases. Here the CDR3 DNA reads TGTGCCAGCAGCTTAGTGCGGGGGGCTTACGAGCAGTACTTC. This translates into CASSLVRGAYEQYF.

The V call is TRBV5-8, the J call TRBJ1-5, with D possibly matching TRBD1 (6 bases). Germline-derived CDR1 and CDR2 are SGHTS and YDEGEE. The CDR3 consists of 14 residues. Trimming stripped 7 bases from V and 5 bases from J, with 16 bases between. Here the CDR3 DNA reads TGTGCCAGCCAGCCAGGGGCGGCTTATCAGCCCCAGCATTTT. Amino acids: CASQPGAAYQPQHF.

V usage is TRBV5-1 and J usage is TRBJ1-6, with 11 positions matching TRBD1. Trimming cost V 5 bases and J 3 bases; bases outside gene matches: 7. Germline assignment: CDR1 SGHRS and CDR2 YFSETQ. The CDR3 is made up of 17 amino acids. CDR3: CASSPGQGAFYNSPLHF. The CDR3 nucleotides are TGCGCCAGCAGTCCCGGACAGGGGGCCTTCTATAATTCACCCCTCCACTTT.

V is TRBV6-2 or TRBV6-3 and J is TRBJ1-5; the D gene is possibly TRBD1 (5 bases). V lost 6 bases and J lost 0, with 9 bases in between. From germline, CDR1 is MNHEY and CDR2 SVGEGT. The CDR3 loop spans 14 amino acids. The CDR3 spells CASSRRVSNQPQHF. DNA of the CDR3: TGTGCCAGCAGCCGCAGGGTTAGCAATCAGCCCCAGCATTTT.

This clone has only a few counts. The chain joins TRBV19 to TRBJ1-2; D ambiguous. The CDR3 loop spans 15 amino acids. Germline lookup yields CDR1 LNHDA and CDR2 SQIVND (reference sequence). With 7 bases removed from V and 3 bases from J, the gap between germline ends came to 18 bases. The DNA of the CDR3 is TGTGCCAGTAAGAACAGAGCGTCGGATCACTATGGCTACACCTTC. Translating it yields CASKNRASDHYGYTF.

V gene TRBV11-3 combines with J gene TRBJ2-1, with D possibly TRBD1 on 6 matching bases. Trimming shortened V by 1 base and J by 6 bases, and 10 bases separated the two germline ends. From germline, CDR1 is SGHNT and CDR2 YENEEA. The CDR3 totals 14 residues. CDR3 in DNA: TGTGCCAGCAGCTTAGTTCAGGGGTCCAATGAGCAGTTCTTC. As protein: CASSLVQGSNEQFF.

The chain recombines TRBV7-8 with TRBJ1-5, with D unclear. The CDR3 is 16 residues long. From germline, CDR1 is SGHVS and CDR2 FQNEAQ. V was pared by 5 bases and J by 4 bases, with 18 bases between. CDR3 sequence (DNA): TGTGCCAGCAGCCCACTTCGGACTGGGGATAATCAGCCCCAGCATTTT. It translates to CASSPLRTGDNQPQHF. The full variable domain, in which reference TRBV7-8 and TRBJ1-5 provide the parts outside the CDR3, is GAGVSQSPRYKVAKRGQDVALRCDPISGHVSLFWYQQALGQGPEFLTYFQNEAQLDKSGLPSDRFFAERPEGSVSTLKIQRTQQEDSAVYLCASSPLRTGDNQPQHFGDGTRLSIL.

The gene calls are TRBV9 and TRBJ2-3, with TRBD2 matching over 7 bases. Germline trimming cut 4 bases from V and 3 bases from J; bases unmatched to any gene: 11. The length of the CDR3 is 16 residues. The V gene's germline CDR1 is SGDLS and CDR2 YYNGEE. The CDR3 region is CASSPRTSLTTDTQYF. DNA of the CDR3: TGTGCCAGCAGCCCCCGGACTAGTTTAACTACAGATACGCAGTATTTT.

The chain couples TRBV9 to TRBJ1-2, with TRBD1 matching over 9 bases. This CDR3 has 16 amino acids. Germline lookup yields CDR1 SGDLS and CDR2 YYNGEE. The ends lost 2 bases at V and 4 bases at J; junction bases unmatched: 9. CDR3 nucleotides: TGTGCCAGCAGCGTCCCGGGACAGGGTCCGGGCTATGGCTACACCTTC. Translated: CASSVPGQGPGYGYTF.

The V call is TRBV29-1, the J call TRBJ2-7; D remains unclear. This CDR3 has 16 residues. With 0 bases removed from V and 0 bases from J, the gap between germline ends came to 15 bases. Germline V CDR1 and CDR2: SQVTM, ANQGSEA. In nucleotides, the CDR3 is TGCAGCGTTGAAGATCCTGGGCACCGGAGCTCCTACGAGCAGTACTTC. Translated, it gives CSVEDPGHRSSYEQYF.

The chain recombines TRBV19 with TRBJ1-2; the match to TRBD1 covers 7 bases. Germline V lookup: CDR1 LNHDA, CDR2 SQIVND (reference sequence). There are 14 residues in the CDR3. V lost 3 bases, J lost 4 bases, and 5 bases stayed unmatched. The CDR3 sequence: CASSIATGIYGYTF. CDR3 DNA: TGTGCCAGTAGTATCGCGACAGGGATCTATGGCTACACCTTC.